The 18 T cell receptor beta chains below come from one sample, sequenced in a study of blood T cells in healthy people across ages. Sample-barcoded 5' priming and a J-beta primer mix drove a second PCR of roughly 6 to 12 cycles. MiXCR, run by TCRdb on the 5' RACE reads, gives a single entry per CDR3 protein. Of some 1.6 million distinct CDR3 sequences listed, about 32% are singletons. Sample: blood. These receptors were collected from a woman in her thirties in good health.

This clonotype was seen repeatedly, ten times or more. The V gene is TRBV7-9, the J gene TRBJ1-4, with D tentatively TRBD1 (5 bases). Germline values: CDR1 SEHNR, CDR2 FQNEAQ (reference sequence). This CDR3 is 13 amino acids long. V lost 4 bases and J 4 bases, leaving 7 bases between the germline ends. CDR3 coding DNA: TGTGCCAGCAGCTGGGGCGGTAATGAAAAACTGTTTTTT. Translation: CASSWGGNEKLFF. The full variable domain, completed using reference TRBV7-9 and TRBJ1-4, is DTGVSQNPRHKITKRGQNVTFRCDPISEHNRLYWYRQTLGQGPEFLTYFQNEAQLEKSRLLSDRFSAERPKGSFSTLEIQRTEQGDSAMYLCASSWGGNEKLFFGSGTQLSVL.

The chain has TRBV7-7 and TRBJ2-1; 9 bases match TRBD2. CDR3 length: 16 amino acids. V was pared by 5 bases and J by 7 bases, with 12 bases of the junction left unmatched. The germline CDR1 and CDR2 sequences are SSHAT and FNYEAQ (reference sequence). The DNA of the CDR3 is TGTGCCAGCAGCCATTCCACAGCGGGAGGACCTAATGAGCAGTTCTTC. Protein product: CASSHSTAGGPNEQFF.

The rearrangement uses TRBV6-1 and TRBJ2-1; 7 bases map to TRBD1. The CDR3 is made up of 13 amino acids. Germline V CDR1 and CDR2: MNHNS, SASEGT. V was pared by 8 bases and J by 10 bases, with 11 bases of the junction left unmatched. The CDR3 loop is CASGDRTPAEQFF. The CDR3 region has the DNA TGTGCCAGCGGGGACAGAACCCCAGCCGAGCAGTTCTTC.

This clonotype was recorded a few times. The chain uses TRBV5-1 and TRBJ2-6, with D perhaps TRBD1 (8 bases). V was cut by 7 bases and J by 1 base, with 18 bases left in between. The V gene's germline CDR1 is SGHRS and CDR2 YFSETQ. CDR3 length: 17 amino acids. CDR3 amino acids: CASRGVGQGSGANVLTF. The DNA of the CDR3 is TGCGCCAGCCGGGGGGTCGGACAGGGTTCTGGGGCCAACGTCCTGACTTTC.

The chain links TRBV7-3 to TRBJ1-1, with D possibly TRBD1 on 6 matching bases. Germline V lookup: CDR1 SGHTA, CDR2 FQGTGA. The V end was cut by 0 bases, the J end by 7 bases, with 6 bases between. CDR3 length: 12 amino acids. This chain's CDR3 is CASSLTGGEAFF. CDR3 in DNA: TGTGCCAGCAGCTTAACAGGGGGTGAAGCTTTCTTT.

This clonotype was counted between two and nine times. This chain connects TRBV28 to TRBJ2-7, with D perhaps matching TRBD1 (6 bases). V lost 5 bases and J 3 bases, leaving 20 bases between the germline ends. This CDR3 comprises 16 residues. Germline CDR1 and CDR2: MDHEN and SYDVKM. CDR3 loop: CASSGQGLTGIYEQYF. The DNA of the CDR3 is TGTGCCAGCAGTGGGCAGGGGCTTACGGGGATCTACGAGCAGTACTTC.

J is TRBJ2-5 and V is TRBV20-1; D not certain. This CDR3 comprises 13 residues. Germline V lookup: CDR1 DFQATT, CDR2 SNEGSKA (reference sequence). V was clipped by 1 base and J by 5 bases, with 11 bases between them. This CDR3 reads CSARAPLGETQYF. The CDR3 nucleotides are TGCAGTGCTAGAGCACCATTAGGGGAGACCCAGTACTTC.

This chain joins TRBV18 and TRBJ1-5; D is ambiguous. Germline CDR1 and CDR2: KGHSH and LQKENI. Trimming took 3 bases from V and 0 from J, leaving 6 bases between them. The CDR3 spans 14 residues. The CDR3 DNA is TGTGCCAGCTCACCGCAACATAGCAATCAGCCCCAGCATTTT. It encodes CASSPQHSNQPQHF.

The V gene is TRBV15, the J gene TRBJ2-7; 12 nucleotides align to TRBD2. CDR1 and CDR2 (germline): LNHNV, YYDKDF (reference sequence). The CDR3 sequence is 12 residues long. V was clipped by 11 bases and J by 5 bases; unmatched bases: 4. For the CDR3, the DNA is TGTGCCCCTAGCGGGGGGGGTCACGAGCAGTACTTC. Amino acid sequence: CAPSGGGHEQYF.

Concerning this clonotype: This may come from a read error, since a much larger clone is one base off. The gene calls are TRBV4-2 and TRBJ2-7; 9 nucleotides align to TRBD2. This CDR3 contains 16 residues. Germline-derived CDR1 and CDR2 are LGHNA and YNFKEQ. The V segment lost 4 bases and the J segment 5 bases; nucleotides outside the gene matches: 12. The CDR3 here is CASSLSGGPSNNEQYF. In DNA form, the CDR3 reads TGTGCCAGCAGCCTTAGCGGGGGCCCCTCGAACAACGAGCAGTACTTC.

J is TRBJ1-1 and V is TRBV29-1; D unresolved. Germline V gene sequence: CDR1 SQVTM, CDR2 ANQGSEA. The CDR3 spans 13 residues. The V end lost 4 bases, the J end lost 0 bases, and 9 bases lay between the germline ends. The CDR3, as DNA: TGCAGCGTTGCTGGTTTCATGAACACTGAAGCTTTCTTT. Translating gives CSVAGFMNTEAFF. Full variable domain (missing parts from reference TRBV29-1 and TRBJ1-1): SAVISQKPSRDICQRGTSLTIQCQVDSQVTMMFWYRQQPGQSLTLIATANQGSEATYESGFVIDKFPISRPNLTFSTLTVSNMSPEDSSIYLCSVAGFMNTEAFFGQGTRLTVV.

The chain has TRBV2 and TRBJ2-1, with TRBD2 as a possible D gene (5 bases). Per germline, CDR1 SNHLY and CDR2 FYNNEI. V gave up 3 bases and J gave up 6 bases, with 27 bases separating them. CDR3 length: 19 residues. The CDR3 region has the DNA TGTGCCAGCAGTGATATTCTAGGGAGCGTGACTAAATCTTTCAATGAGCAGTTCTTC. This encodes CASSDILGSVTKSFNEQFF.

The chain couples TRBV6-2 or TRBV6-3 to TRBJ2-1, with D uncertain. From germline, CDR1 is MNHEY and CDR2 SVGEGT. This CDR3 region has 13 residues. V lost 5 bases and J lost 9, with 14 bases in between. The CDR3 loop is CASSTLTLGEQFF. The CDR3, as DNA: TGTGCCAGCAGTACCCTAACATTAGGTGAGCAGTTCTTC.

This clonotype appeared a few times. The V gene is TRBV12-3 or TRBV12-4, the J gene TRBJ2-7; D remains ambiguous. V lost 2 bases and J lost 6, with 8 bases in between. The length of the CDR3 is 12 residues. The CDR3 nucleotides read TGTGCCAGCAGTTTATCAGTCTCCGAGCAGTACTTC. The encoded protein is CASSLSVSEQYF.

This sequence joins TRBV18 and TRBJ2-2, with TRBD1 matching over 7 bases. The V gene end was trimmed by 3 bases and the J gene end by 1 base; junction bases not matched to a gene: 8. The CDR3 length is 17 residues. The germline V gene encodes CDR1 KGHSH and CDR2 LQKENI. CDR3 bases: TGTGCCAGCTCACCGCACCCCGGGACAGTGAACACCGGGGAGCTGTTTTTT. Protein sequence: CASSPHPGTVNTGELFF.

This clonotype has only a few counts. CDR3 sequence (DNA): TGTGCCAGCAGCGTAGGCCAGAATCAGCCCCAGCATTTT. As protein: CASSVGQNQPQHF. The V and J genes are TRBV9 and TRBJ1-5; D is unclear. Germline CDR1 is SGDLS and CDR2 is YYNGEE. Trimming left V 0 bases short and J 4 bases short, with 5 bases between. This CDR3 comprises 13 residues.

The chain combines TRBV5-4 with TRBJ2-1; maybe TRBD1 (5 bases). The germline CDR1 and CDR2 sequences are SGHNT and YYREEE (reference sequence). This CDR3 is built from 15 residues. Trimming pared 0 bases from V and 7 bases from J, leaving 14 bases between. CDR3 region: CASSLDGHSRNEQFF. CDR3 coding DNA: TGTGCCAGCAGCTTGGATGGACATTCTAGGAATGAGCAGTTCTTC.

The table lists this clonotype with a count of one. The V call is TRBV7-2, the J call TRBJ2-3; D uncertain. With 3 bases removed from V and 1 base from J, the gap between germline ends came to 8 bases. The CDR3 contains 14 residues. The germline V gene encodes CDR1 SGHTA and CDR2 FQGNSA. DNA for the CDR3: TGTGCCAGCAGCTTGTATACGCGCACAGATACGCAGTATTTT. It yields the protein CASSLYTRTDTQYF.